These 27 T cell receptor beta chains came from one sample sequenced in a study of cytomegalovirus exposure and HLA in healthy donors. Sequencing was performed with immunoSEQ multiplex PCR; in TCRdb, only in-frame clones are kept and a portion is missing. The sample consists of some 330,000 clones, 86% of them appearing once. Sequenced material: PBMCs. The receptors here all came from a young woman in good health and CMV-seronegative.

CDR3 in amino acids: CASSLTSGEETQYF. As DNA, the CDR3 is TGTGCCAGCAGCCTCACGAGCGGGGAAGAGACCCAGTACTTC. The chain recombines TRBV9 with TRBJ2-5; 7 bases agree with TRBD2. CDR3 length: 14 residues. V lost 4 bases and J lost 3; bases outside the gene matches: 6. Germline loops: CDR1 SGDLS, CDR2 YYNGEE.

The chain combines TRBV4-1 with TRBJ2-1; 10 nucleotides agree with TRBD2. Germline V gives CDR1 MGHRA, CDR2 YSYEKL. Losses at the gene ends were 4 bases for V and 3 bases for J; bases not matched to a gene: 9. This CDR3 has 17 amino acids. Written as DNA, the CDR3 is TGCGCCAGCAGCCCCCTGTTAGCGGGAGGCCACTACAATGAGCAGTTCTTC. Residues: CASSPLLAGGHYNEQFF.

The rearrangement links TRBV9 to TRBJ2-6; maybe TRBD2 (6 bases). The V gene lost 3 bases and the J gene lost 0 bases, with 13 bases spanning the gap. The CDR3 loop spans 17 amino acids. Germline V gives CDR1 SGDLS, CDR2 YYNGEE. CDR3 nucleotides: TGTGCCAGCAGCGCGGGACTCGCGAGCTCTGGGGCCAACGTCCTGACTTTC. Encoded protein: CASSAGLASSGANVLTF.

This clone has only one observation. The chain links TRBV9 to TRBJ1-5, with D unresolved. Germline V lookup: CDR1 SGDLS, CDR2 YYNGEE. The CDR3 is made up of 13 amino acids. V gave up 0 bases and J gave up 6 bases, with 7 bases separating them. Written as DNA, the CDR3 is TGTGCCAGCAGCGTAGGAGTAAGTCAGCCCCAGCATTTT. Translation gives CASSVGVSQPQHF.

The chain is built from TRBV2 and TRBJ2-7, with 8 bases identical to TRBD1. The V gene's germline CDR1 is SNHLY and CDR2 FYNNEI. The CDR3 length is 14 residues. V gave up 10 bases and J gave up 0 bases; unmatched junction bases: 8. CDR3 DNA: TGTGCCACAAGGGGACAGGCCCTCTCCTACGAGCAGTACTTC. Its translation is CATRGQALSYEQYF. The complete variable domain, with remaining parts taken from reference TRBV2 and TRBJ2-7, reads EPEVTQTPSHQVTQMGQEVILRCVPISNHLYFYWYRQILGQKVEFLVSFYNNEISEKSEIFDDQFSVERPDGSNFTLKIRSTKLEDSAMYFCATRGQALSYEQYFGPGTRLTVT.

V and J are TRBV7-2 and TRBJ2-7, with TRBD2 matching 7 bases. The CDR3 runs 15 residues. Unmatched junction bases numbered 8, after V lost 2 bases and J lost 4 bases. Germline loops: CDR1 SGHTA, CDR2 FQGNSA. In DNA form, the CDR3 reads TGTGCCAGCAGCTTATCGAGCGGGATAGGGTACGAGCAGTACTTC. This translates into CASSLSSGIGYEQYF.

The chain employs TRBV19 and TRBJ2-7; D is possibly TRBD1 (6 bases). Germline loops: CDR1 LNHDA, CDR2 SQIVND (reference sequence). V lost 8 bases and J 8 bases, leaving 31 bases between the germline ends. The CDR3 runs to 17 residues. CDR3 amino acids: CASAAIEQGIGAEKQYF. CDR3 DNA: TGTGCCAGTGCCGCGATCGAACAGGGAATTGGAGCAGAGAAGCAGTACTTC.

The chain recombines TRBV5-1 with TRBJ2-7; 7 bases line up with TRBD2. CDR3 size: 13 residues. CDR1 and CDR2 from the germline V gene are SGHRS and YFSETQ. J lost 6 bases, V lost 0 bases, and 3 bases had no gene match. Written as DNA, the CDR3 is TGCGCCAGCAGCTTGGGTGGACTAGGCGAGCAGTACTTC. This encodes CASSLGGLGEQYF.

The chain is built from TRBV6-1 and TRBJ2-1; 7 bases fit TRBD2. Germline CDR1 reads MNHNS; CDR2 reads SASEGT. V was pared by 0 bases and J by 9 bases, with 5 bases of the junction left unmatched. The CDR3 has 14 amino acids. The CDR3 loop is CASSEAVGGSEQFF. In DNA form, the CDR3 reads TGTGCCAGCAGTGAAGCGGTCGGCGGGAGTGAGCAGTTCTTC.

The chain carries TRBV18 and TRBJ1-1, with D perhaps TRBD1 (5 bases). V gave up 3 bases and J gave up 0 bases, with 14 bases separating them. This CDR3 is 16 amino acids long. Germline lookup yields CDR1 KGHSH and CDR2 LQKENI. The CDR3 is CASSPGGSRMNTEAFF. The CDR3 DNA reads as TGTGCCAGCTCACCTGGGGGGTCCCGGATGAACACTGAAGCTTTCTTT.

The chain employs TRBV7-2 and TRBJ2-2; 7 nucleotides align to TRBD1. Germline V gene data show CDR1 as SGHTA and CDR2 as FQGNSA. The V segment lost 2 bases and the J segment 1 base; nucleotides outside the gene matches: 4. CDR3 size: 16 residues. The CDR3 coding sequence is TGTGCCAGCAGCTTACGCAGGGGGAGGAACACCGGGGAGCTGTTTTTT. Amino acid sequence: CASSLRRGRNTGELFF.

The chain recombines TRBV4-3 with TRBJ2-7; TRBD2 matches at 9 bases. Germline-derived CDR1 and CDR2 are LGHNA and YSLEER. This CDR3 is 14 amino acids long. Trimming took 4 bases from V and 1 from J; bases not matched to a gene: 2. The CDR3 DNA reads TGCGCCAGCAGCCCCGGACTAGCGTCCTACGAGCAGTACTTC. It is translated as CASSPGLASYEQYF.

V gene TRBV30 combines with J gene TRBJ2-1; no clear D. The CDR3 loop spans 9 amino acids. Trimming pared 5 bases from V and 11 bases from J, leaving 7 bases between. Germline loops: CDR1 GTSNPN, CDR2 SVGIG (reference sequence). The chain's CDR3 is CAWYTKQFF. CDR3 bases: TGTGCCTGGTACACTAAGCAGTTCTTC.

The chain links TRBV5-6 to TRBJ2-1, with TRBD2 identical over 10 bases. Trimming cost V 3 bases and J 7 bases; bases outside gene matches: 10. Looked up from germline, CDR1 is SGHDT and CDR2 is YYEEEE. This CDR3 spans 16 amino acids. Here the CDR3 reads CASSWGLAGVDNEQFF. CDR3 sequence (DNA): TGTGCCAGCAGCTGGGGCCTAGCGGGAGTGGATAATGAGCAGTTCTTC.

The rearrangement uses TRBV9 and TRBJ2-1; 8 nucleotides match TRBD2. The CDR3 length is 15 residues. The J segment lost 5 bases and the V segment lost 5 bases, leaving 9 bases of the junction unmatched. From germline, CDR1 is SGDLS and CDR2 YYNGEE. The CDR3 sequence is CASSLSGTRDNEQFF. CDR3 nucleotides: TGTGCCAGCAGTTTGTCCGGGACTAGAGACAATGAGCAGTTCTTC.

This chain connects TRBV15 to TRBJ1-2; D uncertain. This CDR3 spans 14 amino acids. The V gene lost 6 bases and the J gene lost 0 bases, with 11 bases spanning the gap. Germline V gene data show CDR1 as LNHNV and CDR2 as YYDKDF (reference sequence). The CDR3 reads CATRWGGSNYGYTF. DNA of the CDR3: TGTGCCACCAGGTGGGGAGGGTCTAACTATGGCTACACCTTC.

The chain links TRBV7-3 to TRBJ2-1; 14 bases are a match to TRBD2. CDR3 size: 15 residues. Germline V gene data show CDR1 as SGHTA and CDR2 as FQGTGA. Trimming cost V 5 bases and J 12 bases; bases outside gene matches: 9. In DNA, the CDR3 is TGTGCCAGCAGCGCCGGGACTAGCGGGAGAAGCAGGCAGTTCTTC. It encodes CASSAGTSGRSRQFF. Full variable domain (remainder filled in from reference TRBV7-3 and TRBJ2-1): GAGVSQTPSNKVTEKGKYVELRCDPISGHTALYWYRQSLGQGPEFLIYFQGTGAADDSGLPNDRFFAVRPEGSVSTLKIQRTERGDSAVYLCASSAGTSGRSRQFFGPGTRLTVL.

This sequence joins TRBV4-3 and TRBJ2-1, with D possibly being TRBD2 (6 bases). The V gene's germline CDR1 is LGHNA and CDR2 YSLEER. The germline V and J ends were trimmed by 4 bases and 5 bases, with 12 bases remaining between them. The length of the CDR3 is 14 residues. Here the CDR3 reads CASSPGTGNNEQFF. For the CDR3, the DNA is TGCGCCAGCAGCCCCGGGACTGGCAACAATGAGCAGTTCTTC.

This chain connects TRBV9 to TRBJ1-3, with 7 bases that match TRBD1. The CDR3 contains 17 residues. The germline CDR1 and CDR2 sequences are SGDLS and YYNGEE. J gave up 0 bases and V 0 bases, and 6 bases lay outside the gene matches. In nucleotides, the CDR3 is TGTGCCAGCAGCGTAGGGTGGGGACAGTTCTCTGGAAACACCATATATTTT. Translated: CASSVGWGQFSGNTIYF.

The V gene is TRBV4-3, the J gene TRBJ2-1; 8 bases align to TRBD2. The germline CDR1 and CDR2 sequences are LGHNA and YSLEER. The CDR3 runs to 16 residues. The J segment lost 7 bases and the V segment lost 0 bases, leaving 8 bases of the junction unmatched. CDR3 nucleotides: TGCGCCAGCAGCCAAGAGGGCCTAGCGGGTACTAATGAGCAGTTCTTC. As protein: CASSQEGLAGTNEQFF.

The V call is TRBV27, the J call TRBJ2-5; a possible D gene is TRBD2 (5 bases). V lost 0 bases to trimming and J lost 3 bases, with 5 bases between them. The CDR3 is 13 residues long. Germline CDR1 and CDR2: MNHEY and SMNVEV (reference sequence). The CDR3 spells CASSLSEEETQYF. The DNA of the CDR3 is TGTGCCAGCAGTTTATCGGAGGAAGAGACCCAGTACTTC.

The V gene is TRBV5-6, the J gene TRBJ2-1; 8 bases fit TRBD2. The CDR3 consists of 16 residues. Germline values: CDR1 SGHDT, CDR2 YYEEEE. The ends lost 1 base at V and 7 bases at J; junction bases unmatched: 10. The CDR3: CASSLQRPSGGNEQFF. CDR3 DNA sequence: TGTGCCAGCAGCTTGCAACGGCCTTCGGGGGGGAATGAGCAGTTCTTC.

The genes are TRBV4-3 and TRBJ2-6; D is possibly TRBD1 (5 bases). Trimming pared 4 bases from V and 0 bases from J, leaving 16 bases between. Germline V gives CDR1 LGHNA, CDR2 YSLEER. The CDR3 is 18 amino acids. The CDR3 nucleotides read TGCGCCAGCAGCCCACAGGCGACATATAGCTCTGGGGCCAACGTCCTGACTTTC. It is translated as CASSPQATYSSGANVLTF.

This clone was seen once. The gene calls are TRBV27 and TRBJ2-1; 10 bases align to TRBD1. Germline V gene lookup returns CDR1 MNHEY and CDR2 SMNVEV (reference sequence). This CDR3 comprises 15 residues. J was trimmed by 6 bases and V by 7 bases; bases with no gene match: 9. CDR3 in DNA: TGTGCCAGCATTAAACGACAGGGGGCTCGCAATGAGCAGTTCTTC. As protein: CASIKRQGARNEQFF.

CDR3 in amino acids: CASSQGTGTDLYGYTF. The CDR3 region has the DNA TGCGCCAGCAGCCAAGGTACAGGGACGGATTTATATGGCTACACCTTC. The genes are TRBV4-3 and TRBJ1-2; a weak D match, TRBD1 (6 bases). From germline, CDR1 is LGHNA and CDR2 YSLEER. Trimming removed 1 base from V and 5 bases from J, with 17 bases in between. CDR3 length: 16 amino acids.

CDR3 region: CASSSSGTSGGNIQYF. CDR3 nucleotide sequence: TGTGCCAGCAGCTCATCCGGGACTAGCGGAGGAAACATTCAGTACTTC. The rearrangement uses TRBV7-2 and TRBJ2-4; 11 bases agree with TRBD2. The CDR3 runs to 16 residues. The germline gives CDR1 SGHTA, CDR2 FQGNSA. V gave up 4 bases and J gave up 6 bases; unmatched junction bases: 8.

This clone was seen once. The chain employs TRBV4-1 and TRBJ1-2; D is undetermined. Germline V lookup: CDR1 MGHRA, CDR2 YSYEKL. The CDR3 runs to 14 residues. The germline V and J ends were trimmed by 4 bases and 2 bases, with 11 bases remaining between them. CDR3 in amino acids: CASSPEGPNYGYTF. The DNA for the CDR3 is TGCGCCAGCAGCCCGGAGGGCCCGAACTATGGCTACACCTTC.